This TCR beta chain is drawn from a study of blood T cells in healthy people across ages (dated by TCRdb to the mid-2010s). Regarding the research as a whole: In model experiments, template switching captured about one uniquely barcoded TCR beta cDNA molecule for every two T cells. The study measured age-related changes in TCR beta repertoire diversity using deep sequencing normalized with unique cDNA molecular identifiers. The donors were split into four age groups: young (average around 16 years), middle-aged (39), aged (more than 60) and long-lived (more than 80). Donors of different ages were randomly distributed across sequencing lanes to avoid experimental bias. For two donors (one aged 18 to 30 and one aged 80 or older), the study analyzed two additional independent replicas of 1 million unique cDNA reads from the same blood draw. What the authors observed across the whole study: Compared with the aged group, the long-lived group had more naive CD4+ T cells, fewer expanded clones and increased TCR diversity, suggesting age selection. The CMV infection status of donors was not known, potentially confounding age-related changes in expanded clonotypes. Estimates of total diversity based on one million sequenced T cells were regarded as lower bounds and as underestimates. Since profiling was done on bulk unsorted PBMCs, naive and antigen-experienced compartments could not be conclusively compared. The percentage of naive T cells measured by flow cytometry correlated strongly with observed TCR beta diversity. Observed TCR beta diversity per million T cells fell roughly linearly with age, and a significant reduction was already apparent by age around 44.

Library construction relied on 5' RACE. The instrument given in TCRdb is Illumina HiSeq 2500. The second PCR ran for about 6 to 12 cycles and used a J-beta primer mix along with a sample-barcoded 5' primer. A template-switch 5' adaptor carrying 12 random nucleotides introduced a unique molecular identifier onto each TCR beta cDNA molecule. Each sample yielded at least 3 million CDR3-containing paired-end reads. The Mint cDNA synthesis kit, primed by a TRBC-specific oligonucleotide, was used to synthesize first-strand cDNA from all RNA. After uracil-DNA glycosylase treatment, a first 18-cycle PCR used universal primers M1SS and BC2_uni_R on all cDNA. The authors' analysis ran thus. Each sample was normalized by randomly selecting 1 million high-quality reads, each carrying a distinct molecular identifier. Reads sharing molecular identifiers were discarded rather than binned into consensus sequences. MiTCR, run with a Q25 quality threshold and the strictest error-elimination algorithm, handled CDR3 identification, clonotype clustering and error correction. Lower-bound total TCR beta diversity was estimated with a nonparametric unseen species model using Euler transformation. TCRdb reran the public reads through fastp at Q25 and MiXCR, keeping productive beta chains. For every CDR3 protein sequence, its rows merge into one entry that carries the most common genes and DNA. TCRdb, rather than the study authors, made the V and J calls. The sample table holds around 940,000 distinct CDR3 sequences, of which roughly 47% were seen once. The top ten hold 20% to 25% of the sample.

This clonotype was observed a handful of times. Its antigen is still unknown. Per-base qualities were not stored, and no clone one base away is much larger. Donors were a few dozen systemically healthy Caucasian individuals from Russia aged about 6 to 100 years. Roughly 10 milliliters of peripheral blood were collected from each donor into EDTA-treated Vacutainer tubes. Ficoll-Paque density-gradient centrifugation was used to isolate PBMCs, with at least 6 million obtained per sample. Total RNA, at least 6 micrograms per sample, was extracted from PBMCs with Trizol reagent. The percentages of naive CD45RAhigh/CD27high T cells were determined by flow cytometry on a PBMC aliquot from every donor. The cysteine opens and the phenylalanine closes a CDR3 of 13 amino acids. The only DNA kept is the CDR3, 39 bases in frame from the first base. Between the V and J ends, shortened by 1 base and 9 bases respectively, the junction contains 11 bases. CDR1 SGHTA and CDR2 FQGNSA are derived from the germline V gene.

This sequence originates from a woman aged 55-69 years in good health. The sequenced sample consisted of blood. The V and J genes are TRBV7-2 and TRBJ2-3; no confident D gene assignment can be made. At the DNA level, the sequence is TGTGCCAGCAGCTTAGGAGTGAGTTCAACGCAGTATTTT. This encodes CASSLGVSSTQYF. Joined to the reference TRBV7-2 and TRBJ2-3 proteins, this CDR3 gives the full variable domain: GAGVSQSPSNKVTEKGKDVELRCDPISGHTALYWYRQSLGQGLEFLIYFQGNSAPDKSGLPSDRFSAERTGGSVSTLTIQRTQQEDSAVYLCASSLGVSSTQYFGPGTRLTVL.